This TCR beta chain originates from a study of cytomegalovirus exposure and HLA in healthy donors. V lost 8 bases and J lost 2, with 14 bases in between. CDR3 length: 14 amino acids. Germline values: CDR1 LNHDA, CDR2 SQIVND (reference sequence). Findings and limits, study-wide: Cytomegalovirus status was reportedly diagnosed by the classifier with high specificity and sensitivity. Later on, an analysis showed TCR association rates differing by HLA locus, with DRB1 the most and HLA-C the fewest.

As to this clone: Its cognate antigen is unknown.

Both 60 Vbeta primers and 13 Jbeta primers went into the PCR. Authors' analysis steps: As a later analysis found, there were approximately 80 million unique TCR beta chains, of which roughly 11 million were shared. Produced via immunoSEQ multiplex PCR; TCRdb's table is partial and in-frame only. V and J calls plus clone size are reproduced from that table; the DNA served to infer D and trimming. The sample totals approximately 100,000 clones. This sequence was found in a man aged 35 to 55 in good health and CMV-seronegative. This chain uses TRBV19 with TRBJ2-3; D possibly corresponds to TRBD1 (5 bases). The sequenced sample was PBMCs. Here the CDR3 reads CASSTRGFTDTQYF. The DNA for the CDR3 is TGTGCCAGTTCTACAAGGGGTTTCACAGATACGCAGTATTTT.